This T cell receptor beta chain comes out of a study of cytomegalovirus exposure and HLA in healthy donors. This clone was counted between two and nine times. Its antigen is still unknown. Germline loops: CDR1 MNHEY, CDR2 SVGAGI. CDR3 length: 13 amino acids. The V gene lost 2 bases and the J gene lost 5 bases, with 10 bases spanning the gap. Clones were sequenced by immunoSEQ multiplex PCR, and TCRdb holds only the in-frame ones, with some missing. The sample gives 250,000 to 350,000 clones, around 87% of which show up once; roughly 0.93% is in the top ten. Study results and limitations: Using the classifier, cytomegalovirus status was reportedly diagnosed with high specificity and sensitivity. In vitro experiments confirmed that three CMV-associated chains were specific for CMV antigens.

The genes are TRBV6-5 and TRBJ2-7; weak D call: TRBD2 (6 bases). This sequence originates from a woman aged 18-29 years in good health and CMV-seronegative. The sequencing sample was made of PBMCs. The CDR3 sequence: CASSYAAGNEQYF. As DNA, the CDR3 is TGTGCCAGCAGTTACGCGGCGGGAAACGAGCAGTACTTC.